These 4 T cell receptor beta chains share one sample of origin, sequenced in a study of cytomegalovirus exposure and HLA in healthy donors. PCR primers comprised 60 Vbeta and 13 Jbeta primers. Some clones are missing from TCRdb's copy, which holds only in-frame ones; the method was immunoSEQ multiplex PCR. This repertoire includes 87,000 or so clones. The specimen was PBMCs. These receptors were obtained from a man between 50 and 59 years old in good health and CMV-seropositive.

J is TRBJ2-5 and V is TRBV29-1; 10 positions agree with TRBD1. V was clipped by 0 bases and J by 1 base; unmatched bases: 5. The CDR3 length is 16 residues. Per germline, CDR1 SQVTM and CDR2 ANQGSEA. The CDR3 protein is CSVEDSGTGVQETQYF. DNA of the CDR3: TGCAGCGTTGAAGATTCCGGGACAGGGGTCCAAGAGACCCAGTACTTC. Drawing the rest from reference TRBV29-1 and TRBJ2-5, the complete variable domain is SAVISQKPSRDICQRGTSLTIQCQVDSQVTMMFWYRQQPGQSLTLIATANQGSEATYESGFVIDKFPISRPNLTFSTLTVSNMSPEDSSIYLCSVEDSGTGVQETQYFGPGTRLLVL.

The genes are TRBV2 and TRBJ1-1; 9 nucleotides line up with TRBD1. The junction had 4 bases not matched to a gene; V was cut back by 4 bases and J by 1 base. CDR1 and CDR2 (germline): SNHLY, FYNNEI. This CDR3 is built from 15 residues. The CDR3 nucleotides read TGTGCCAGCAGTGGGGGGACAGGGAGGAACACTGAAGCTTTCTTT. It is translated as CASSGGTGRNTEAFF.

The J gene is TRBJ1-5, the V gene TRBV9, with D possibly being TRBD1 (6 bases). CDR1 is SGDLS and CDR2 is YYNGEE in the germline V gene. V was shortened by 4 bases and J by 6 bases, with 17 bases between the two germline ends. There are 15 residues in the CDR3. The DNA for the CDR3 is TGTGCCAGCAGCCCGGGATGGGGAGGGGGTCAGCCCCAGCATTTT. Translated: CASSPGWGGGQPQHF.

DNA of the CDR3: TGTGCCAGCAAGGAACCGGGACTAGCACATTCCGAGCAGTACGTC. Its protein is CASKEPGLAHSEQYV. This chain uses TRBV7-8 with TRBJ2-7; 9 bases are shared with TRBD2. Germline CDR1 is SGHVS and CDR2 is FQNEAQ. V dropped 7 bases and J dropped 6; count of bases not matched to a gene: 13. The CDR3 contains 15 residues.